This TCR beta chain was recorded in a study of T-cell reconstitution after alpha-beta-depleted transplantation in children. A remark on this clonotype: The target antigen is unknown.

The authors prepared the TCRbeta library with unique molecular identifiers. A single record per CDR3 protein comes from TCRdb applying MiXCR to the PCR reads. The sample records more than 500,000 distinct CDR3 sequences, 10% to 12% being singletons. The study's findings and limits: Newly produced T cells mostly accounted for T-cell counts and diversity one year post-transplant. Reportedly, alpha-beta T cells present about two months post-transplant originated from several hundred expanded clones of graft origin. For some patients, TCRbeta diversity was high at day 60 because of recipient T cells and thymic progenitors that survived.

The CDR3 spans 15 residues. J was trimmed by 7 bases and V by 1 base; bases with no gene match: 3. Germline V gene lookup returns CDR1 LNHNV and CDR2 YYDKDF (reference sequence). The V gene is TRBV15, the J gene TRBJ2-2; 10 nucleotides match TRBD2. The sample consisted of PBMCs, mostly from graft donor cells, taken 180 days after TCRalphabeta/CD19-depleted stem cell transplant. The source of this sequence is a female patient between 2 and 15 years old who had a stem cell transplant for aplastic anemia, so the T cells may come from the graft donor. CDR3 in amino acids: CATSRGLAGVGELFF. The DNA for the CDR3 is TGTGCCACCAGCAGAGGGCTAGCGGGAGTCGGGGAGCTGTTTTTT.